Each of the 7 T cell receptor beta chains below was sequenced from the same sample in a study of T-cell reconstitution after alpha-beta-depleted transplantation in children. Researchers prepared the TCRbeta library using unique molecular identifiers, the study reports. TCRdb re-analysed the PCR reads in MiXCR, keeping a single row per CDR3 protein. This table has about 250,000 distinct CDR3 sequences, 24% appearing once. Here the sequenced sample was PBMCs, mostly from graft donor cells, taken 360 days after TCRalphabeta/CD19-depleted stem cell transplant. The receptors originated from a female patient aged 2-10 years who had a stem cell transplant for congenital amegakaryocytic thrombocytopenia, so the T cells may come from the graft donor.

V usage is TRBV6-1 and J usage is TRBJ2-2; D is uncertain. The V gene lost 6 bases and the J gene lost 2 bases, with 7 bases spanning the gap. CDR3 length equals 13 residues. CDR1 is MNHNS, CDR2 SASEGT, per germline. The CDR3 loop reads CASRETNTGELFF. For the CDR3, the DNA is TGTGCCAGCAGGGAAACTAACACCGGGGAGCTGTTTTTT.

In its sample, this clonotype was seen many times. This chain uses TRBV28 with TRBJ2-5; D unresolved. The ends were cut back, 2 bases at V and 3 bases at J, with 7 bases in the middle. Germline CDR1 MDHEN, CDR2 SYDVKM. The CDR3 is 13 residues long. The CDR3 sequence is CASSLLQKETQYF. In DNA, the CDR3 is TGTGCCAGCAGTTTACTACAGAAAGAGACCCAGTACTTC.

The sample holds a few counts of this clonotype. The gene calls are TRBV12-3 or TRBV12-4 and TRBJ2-7; 11 nucleotides align to TRBD1. The CDR3 sequence is 15 residues long. The J segment lost 5 bases and the V segment lost 1 base, leaving 4 bases of the junction unmatched. CDR3 sequence reads: CASSLGTGGMNEQYF. The CDR3 bases are TGTGCCAGCAGTTTAGGGACAGGGGGCATGAACGAGCAGTACTTC.

This clonotype came up a few times. The chain uses TRBV11-2 and TRBJ2-1; 7 nucleotides line up with TRBD2. V shed 3 bases, J shed 5 bases, and the junction held 4 bases outside the gene matches. The CDR3 length is 14 residues. From germline, CDR1 is SGHAT and CDR2 FQNNGV. The CDR3 protein is CASSLGLLDNEQFF. CDR3 DNA: TGTGCCAGCAGCTTGGGACTACTAGACAATGAGCAGTTCTTC.

This clonotype was recorded many times. The chain joins TRBV27 to TRBJ2-1; D gene uncertain. This CDR3 is built from 11 residues. Germline V gives CDR1 MNHEY, CDR2 SMNVEV (reference sequence). The V gene lost 7 bases and the J gene lost 6 bases, with 7 bases spanning the gap. The DNA of the CDR3 is TGTGCCAGCACCCTCGGCAATGAGCAGTTCTTC. Its protein is CASTLGNEQFF.

The V and J genes are TRBV6-2 or TRBV6-3 and TRBJ2-5; D may be TRBD2 (6 bases). The CDR3 covers 16 residues. Germline CDR1 and CDR2: MNHEY and SVGEGT. Trimming took 2 bases from V and 2 from J, leaving 15 bases between them. CDR3 in DNA: TGTGCCAGCAGTTACCTGGGAGGCACGGGACAAGAGACCCAGTACTTC. Translation gives CASSYLGGTGQETQYF.

This clonotype was recorded at least ten times. This chain joins TRBV12-3 or TRBV12-4 and TRBJ2-2; D might be TRBD1 (6 bases). The CDR3 contains 15 residues. Trimming shortened V by 6 bases and J by 1 base, and 12 bases separated the two germline ends. CDR3 bases: TGTGCCAGCAGCAGTCCGGGACAGAACACCGGGGAGCTGTTTTTT. Translation gives CASSSPGQNTGELFF.